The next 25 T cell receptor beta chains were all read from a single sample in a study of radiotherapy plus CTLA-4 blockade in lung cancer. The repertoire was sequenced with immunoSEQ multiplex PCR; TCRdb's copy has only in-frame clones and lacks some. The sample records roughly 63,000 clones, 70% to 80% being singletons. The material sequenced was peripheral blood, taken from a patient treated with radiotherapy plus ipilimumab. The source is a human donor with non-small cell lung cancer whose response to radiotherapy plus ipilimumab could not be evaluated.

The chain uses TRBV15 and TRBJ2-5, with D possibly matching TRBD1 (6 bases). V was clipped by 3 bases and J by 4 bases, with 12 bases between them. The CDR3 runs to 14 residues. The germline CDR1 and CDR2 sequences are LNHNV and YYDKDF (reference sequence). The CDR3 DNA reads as TGTGCCACCAGCAGTTATCCAGGGGCAGAGACCCAGTACTTC. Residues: CATSSYPGAETQYF. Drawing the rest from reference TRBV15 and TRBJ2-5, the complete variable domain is DAMVIQNPRYQVTQFGKPVTLSCSQTLNHNVMYWYQQKSSQAPKLLFHYYDKDFNNEADTPDNFQSRRPNTSFCFLDIRSPGLGDTAMYLCATSSYPGAETQYFGPGTRLLVL.

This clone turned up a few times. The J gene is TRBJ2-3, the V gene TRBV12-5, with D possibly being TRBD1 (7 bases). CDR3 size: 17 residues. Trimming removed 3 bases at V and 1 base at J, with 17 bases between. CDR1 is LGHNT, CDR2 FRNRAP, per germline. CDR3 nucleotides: TGTGCTAGTGGTTTCGGGCGGGACAGCTGGCGCACAGATACGCAGTATTTT. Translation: CASGFGRDSWRTDTQYF.

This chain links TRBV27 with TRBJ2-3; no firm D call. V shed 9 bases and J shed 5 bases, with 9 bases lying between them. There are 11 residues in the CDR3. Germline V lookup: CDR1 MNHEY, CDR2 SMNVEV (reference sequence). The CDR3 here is CASNFGDTQYF. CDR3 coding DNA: TGTGCCAGTAATTTCGGAGATACGCAGTATTTT.

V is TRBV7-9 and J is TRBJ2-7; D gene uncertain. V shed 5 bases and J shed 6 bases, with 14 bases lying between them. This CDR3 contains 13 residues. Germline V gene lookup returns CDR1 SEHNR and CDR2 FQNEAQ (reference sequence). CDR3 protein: CASSPLVSVEQYF. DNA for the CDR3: TGTGCCAGCAGCCCCCTTGTTTCGGTCGAGCAGTACTTC. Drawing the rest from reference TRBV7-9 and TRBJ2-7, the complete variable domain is DTGVSQNPRHKITKRGQNVTFRCDPISEHNRLYWYRQTLGQGPEFLTYFQNEAQLEKSRLLSDRFSAERPKGSFSTLEIQRTEQGDSAMYLCASSPLVSVEQYFGPGTRLTVT.

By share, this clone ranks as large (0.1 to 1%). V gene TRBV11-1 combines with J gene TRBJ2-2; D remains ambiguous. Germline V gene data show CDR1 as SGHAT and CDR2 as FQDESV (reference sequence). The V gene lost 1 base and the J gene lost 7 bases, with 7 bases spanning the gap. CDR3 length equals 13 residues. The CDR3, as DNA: TGTGCCAGCAGCTTAGTCGGCGGCGGGGAGCTGTTTTTT. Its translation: CASSLVGGGELFF.

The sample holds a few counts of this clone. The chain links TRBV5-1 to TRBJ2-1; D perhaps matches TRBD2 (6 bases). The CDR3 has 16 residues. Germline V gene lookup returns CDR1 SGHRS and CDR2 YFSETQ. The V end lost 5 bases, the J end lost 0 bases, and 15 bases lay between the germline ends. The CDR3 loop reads CASRGGLGISYNEQFF. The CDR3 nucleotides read TGCGCCAGCAGGGGGGGATTGGGAATCTCCTACAATGAGCAGTTCTTC.

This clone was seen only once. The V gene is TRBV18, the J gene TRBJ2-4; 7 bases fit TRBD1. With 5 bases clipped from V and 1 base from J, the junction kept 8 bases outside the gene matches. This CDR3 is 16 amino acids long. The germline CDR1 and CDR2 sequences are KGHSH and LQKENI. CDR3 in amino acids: CASSGQGGAAKNIQYF. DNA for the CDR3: TGTGCCAGCTCAGGACAAGGGGGCGCCGCCAAAAACATTCAGTACTTC.

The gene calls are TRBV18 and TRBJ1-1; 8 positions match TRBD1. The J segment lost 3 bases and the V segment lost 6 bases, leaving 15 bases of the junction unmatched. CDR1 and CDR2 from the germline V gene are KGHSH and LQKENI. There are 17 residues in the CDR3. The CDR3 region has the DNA TGTGCCAGCTCTACCCGAAGCAGGGGGCTGGGAGACACTGAAGCTTTCTTT. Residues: CASSTRSRGLGDTEAFF. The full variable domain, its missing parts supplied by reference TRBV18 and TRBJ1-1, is NAGVMQNPRHLVRRRGQEARLRCSPMKGHSHVYWYRQLPEEGLKFMVYLQKENIIDESGMPKERFSAEFPKEGPSILRIQQVVRGDSAAYFCASSTRSRGLGDTEAFFGQGTRLTVV.

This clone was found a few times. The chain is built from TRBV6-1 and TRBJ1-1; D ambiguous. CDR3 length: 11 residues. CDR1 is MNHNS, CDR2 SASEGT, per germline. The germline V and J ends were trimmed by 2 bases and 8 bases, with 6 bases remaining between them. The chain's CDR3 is CASSERFEAFF. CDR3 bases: TGTGCCAGCAGTGAACGGTTCGAAGCTTTCTTT.

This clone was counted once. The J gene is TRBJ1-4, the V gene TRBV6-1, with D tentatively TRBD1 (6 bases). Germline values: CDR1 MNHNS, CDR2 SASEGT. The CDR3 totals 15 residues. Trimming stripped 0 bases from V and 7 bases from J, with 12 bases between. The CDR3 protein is CASSEAGGAREKLFF. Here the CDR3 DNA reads TGTGCCAGCAGTGAAGCTGGGGGGGCGCGTGAAAAACTGTTTTTT.

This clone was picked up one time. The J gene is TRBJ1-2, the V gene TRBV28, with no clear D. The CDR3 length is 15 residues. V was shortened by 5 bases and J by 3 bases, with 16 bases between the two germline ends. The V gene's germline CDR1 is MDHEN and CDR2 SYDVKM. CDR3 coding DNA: TGTGCCAGCAGTGCCCCGCAGGCAGGCCACTATGGCTACACCTTC. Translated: CASSAPQAGHYGYTF.

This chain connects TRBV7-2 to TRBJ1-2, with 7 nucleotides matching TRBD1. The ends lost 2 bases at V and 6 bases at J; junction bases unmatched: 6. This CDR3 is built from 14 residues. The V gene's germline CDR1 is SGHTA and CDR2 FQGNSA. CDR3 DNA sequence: TGTGCCAGCAGCTTAATGAGGGGGCGGGATGGCTACACCTTC. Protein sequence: CASSLMRGRDGYTF. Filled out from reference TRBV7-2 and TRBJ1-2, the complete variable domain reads GAGVSQSPSNKVTEKGKDVELRCDPISGHTALYWYRQSLGQGLEFLIYFQGNSAPDKSGLPSDRFSAERTGGSVSTLTIQRTQQEDSAVYLCASSLMRGRDGYTFGSGTRLTVV.

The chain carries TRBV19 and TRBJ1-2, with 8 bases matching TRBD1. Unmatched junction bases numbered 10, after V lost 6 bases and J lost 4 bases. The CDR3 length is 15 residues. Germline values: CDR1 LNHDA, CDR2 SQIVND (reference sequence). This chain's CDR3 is CASRADRALSYGYTF. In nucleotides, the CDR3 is TGTGCCAGTAGGGCGGACAGGGCGTTGTCCTATGGCTACACCTTC. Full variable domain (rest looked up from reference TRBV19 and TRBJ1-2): DGGITQSPKYLFRKEGQNVTLSCEQNLNHDAMYWYRQDPGQGLRLIYYSQIVNDFQKGDIAEGYSVSREKKESFPLTVTSAQKNPTAFYLCASRADRALSYGYTFGSGTRLTVV.

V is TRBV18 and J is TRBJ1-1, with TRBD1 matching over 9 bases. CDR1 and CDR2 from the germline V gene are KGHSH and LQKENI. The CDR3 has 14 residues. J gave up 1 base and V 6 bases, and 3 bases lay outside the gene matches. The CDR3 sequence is CASSRTGENTEAFF. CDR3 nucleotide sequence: TGTGCCAGCTCTCGGACAGGGGAGAACACTGAAGCTTTCTTT.

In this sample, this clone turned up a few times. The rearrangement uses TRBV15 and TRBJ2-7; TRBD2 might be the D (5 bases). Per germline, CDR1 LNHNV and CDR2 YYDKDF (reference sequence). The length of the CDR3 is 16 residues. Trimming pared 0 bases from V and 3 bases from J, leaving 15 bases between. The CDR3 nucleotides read TGTGCCACCAGCAGAGATCTGCAGGACGGAGGCTACGAGCAGTACTTC. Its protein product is CATSRDLQDGGYEQYF.

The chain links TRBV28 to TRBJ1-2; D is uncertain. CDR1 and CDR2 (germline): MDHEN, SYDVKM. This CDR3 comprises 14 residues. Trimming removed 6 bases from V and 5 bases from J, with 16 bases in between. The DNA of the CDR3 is TGTGCCAGCAGCCGGAGTCGAAACTCGTATGGCTACACCTTC. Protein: CASSRSRNSYGYTF.

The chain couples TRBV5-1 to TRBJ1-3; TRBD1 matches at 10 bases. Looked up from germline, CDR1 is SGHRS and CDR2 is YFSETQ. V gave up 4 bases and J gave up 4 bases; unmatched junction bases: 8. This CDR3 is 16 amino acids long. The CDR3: CASSRNDRGRGNTIYF. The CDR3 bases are TGCGCCAGCAGCAGAAATGACAGGGGGCGAGGAAACACCATATATTTT.

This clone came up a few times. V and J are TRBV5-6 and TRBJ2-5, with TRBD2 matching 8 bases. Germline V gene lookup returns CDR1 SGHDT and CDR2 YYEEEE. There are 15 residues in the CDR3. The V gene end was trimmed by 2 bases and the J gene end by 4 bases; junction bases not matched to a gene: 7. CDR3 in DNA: TGTGCCAGCAGCTTCCGAGCGGGAGTGTCAGAGACCCAGTACTTC. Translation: CASSFRAGVSETQYF.

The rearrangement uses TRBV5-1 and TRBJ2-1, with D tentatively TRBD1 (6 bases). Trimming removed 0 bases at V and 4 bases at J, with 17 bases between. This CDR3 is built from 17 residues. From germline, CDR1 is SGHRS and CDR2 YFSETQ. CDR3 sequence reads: CASSLEPGQNSYNEQFF. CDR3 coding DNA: TGCGCCAGCAGCTTGGAGCCAGGACAGAATTCTTACAATGAGCAGTTCTTC.

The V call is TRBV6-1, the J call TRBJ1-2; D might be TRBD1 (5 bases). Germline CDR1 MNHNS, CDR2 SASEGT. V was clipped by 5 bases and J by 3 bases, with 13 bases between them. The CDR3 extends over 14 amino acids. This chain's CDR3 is CASSTADRYYGYTF. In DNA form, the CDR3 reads TGTGCCAGCAGTACGGCCGACAGATACTATGGCTACACCTTC.

In nucleotides, the CDR3 is TGCGCCAGCAGCCCGGAGGGACAGGGCCCCAATGAGCAGTTCTTC. Residues: CASSPEGQGPNEQFF. The chain carries TRBV4-1 and TRBJ2-1, with 9 bases lining up with TRBD1. The V and J ends lost 4 bases and 6 bases, in that order; junction bases with no gene match: 7. Germline values: CDR1 MGHRA, CDR2 YSYEKL. There are 15 residues in the CDR3.

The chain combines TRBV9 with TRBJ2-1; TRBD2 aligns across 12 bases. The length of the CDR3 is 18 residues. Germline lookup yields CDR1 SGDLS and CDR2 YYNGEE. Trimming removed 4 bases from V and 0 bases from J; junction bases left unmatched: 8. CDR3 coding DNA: TGTGCCAGCAGCACCCAGCTGACTAGCGGGGGCTCCTACAATGAGCAGTTCTTC. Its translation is CASSTQLTSGGSYNEQFF. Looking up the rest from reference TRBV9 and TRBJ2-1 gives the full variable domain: DSGVTQTPKHLITATGQRVTLRCSPRSGDLSVYWYQQSLDQGLQFLIQYYNGEERAKGNILERFSAQQFPDLHSELNLSSLELGDSALYFCASSTQLTSGGSYNEQFFGPGTRLTVL.

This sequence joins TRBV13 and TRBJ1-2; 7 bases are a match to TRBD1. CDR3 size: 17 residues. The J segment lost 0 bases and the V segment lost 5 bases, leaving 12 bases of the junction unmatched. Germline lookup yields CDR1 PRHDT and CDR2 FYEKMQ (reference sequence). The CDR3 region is CASSLTSYRGANYGYTF. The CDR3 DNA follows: TGTGCCAGCAGCCTTACGTCGTACAGGGGTGCTAACTATGGCTACACCTTC.

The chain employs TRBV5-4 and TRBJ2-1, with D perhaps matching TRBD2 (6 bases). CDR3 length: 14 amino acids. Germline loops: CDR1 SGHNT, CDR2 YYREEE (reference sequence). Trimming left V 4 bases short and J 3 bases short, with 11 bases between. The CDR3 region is CASSPGTLYNEQFF. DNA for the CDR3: TGTGCCAGCAGCCCAGGGACTCTCTACAATGAGCAGTTCTTC.

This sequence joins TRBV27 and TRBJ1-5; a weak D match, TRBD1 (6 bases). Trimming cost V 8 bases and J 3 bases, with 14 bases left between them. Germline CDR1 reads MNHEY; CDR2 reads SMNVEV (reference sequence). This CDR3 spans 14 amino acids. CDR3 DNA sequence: TGTGCCAGCCGCAGACAGGCCGACAATCAGCCCCAGCATTTT. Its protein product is CASRRQADNQPQHF.